The source of this TCR beta chain is a study of blood T cell repertoires in COVID-19. Study in general: Acute and convalescent COVID-19 samples came from the United States, Italy and Spain. T cells, B-cell-depleted T cells, or PBMCs provided the cDNA or gDNA that served as material.

The authors' processing: Reference gene primers were amplified, and this amplification served to estimate nucleated cell counts. Using immunoSEQ multiplex PCR, the repertoire was profiled, and TCRdb retains in-frame clones only, with some absent. The V and J calls and clone size are taken from that table; D and trimming were inferred from the DNA. The sample includes approximately 73,000 clones, more than 65% of them seen just once. Looked up from germline, CDR1 is ENHRY and CDR2 is SYGVKD. V lost 1 base and J 4 bases, leaving 11 bases between the germline ends. The CDR3 has 15 residues. The genes are TRBV10-3 and TRBJ1-5, with D unresolved. Sequences were obtained from peripheral blood. The receptor's source is a woman in her sixties or seventies with acute or convalescent COVID-19. The CDR3 reads CAISELNPGNQPQHF. The CDR3 nucleotides are TGTGCCATCAGTGAGTTGAACCCGGGGAATCAGCCCCAGCATTTT.